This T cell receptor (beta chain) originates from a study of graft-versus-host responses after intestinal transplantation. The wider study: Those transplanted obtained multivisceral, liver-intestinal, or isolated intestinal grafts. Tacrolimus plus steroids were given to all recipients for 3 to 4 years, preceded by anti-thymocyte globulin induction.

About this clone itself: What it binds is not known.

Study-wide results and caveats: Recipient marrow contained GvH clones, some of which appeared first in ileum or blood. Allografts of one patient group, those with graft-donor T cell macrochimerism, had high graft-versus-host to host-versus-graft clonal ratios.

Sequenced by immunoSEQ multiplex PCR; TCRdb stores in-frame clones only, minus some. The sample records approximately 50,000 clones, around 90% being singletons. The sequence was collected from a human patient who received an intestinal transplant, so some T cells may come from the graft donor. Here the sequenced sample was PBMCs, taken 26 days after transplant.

In DNA, the CDR3 is TGTGCCAGCAGCTTCCCCCGGACAGGGGAGGGCTCTGGAAACACCATATATTTT. Its protein product is CASSFPRTGEGSGNTIYF. The rearrangement links TRBV11-2 to TRBJ1-3; 9 nucleotides line up with TRBD1. Trimming took 3 bases from V and 0 from J; bases not matched to a gene: 9. Germline loops: CDR1 SGHAT, CDR2 FQNNGV. CDR3 length: 18 residues.